A single sample is the source of the 21 T cell receptor beta chains below, sequenced in a study of Graves' ophthalmopathy and Graves' hyperthyroidism. Researchers took RNA transcripts and amplified TCR beta CDR3 regions from them. HTBI primers primed a first-round RT-PCR, and a second-round multiplex PCR followed. From the multiplex PCR reads, TCRdb called clonotypes with MiXCR, one entry per CDR3 protein. The sample consists of a few hundred thousand distinct CDR3 sequences, just under 40% of them appearing once. Input material: peripheral blood or thyroid tissue (not recorded which). The receptors stem from an adult man with Graves' hyperthyroidism.

The chain uses TRBV11-1 and TRBJ2-3, with a tentative D call TRBD1 (5 bases). V was cut by 5 bases and J by 4 bases, with 16 bases left in between. This CDR3 has 15 amino acids. The germline CDR1 and CDR2 sequences are SGHAT and FQDESV (reference sequence). The CDR3 DNA reads as TGTGCCAGCAGCCCAAGGGGCAGGGCCCCAGATACGCAGTATTTT. Amino acid sequence: CASSPRGRAPDTQYF.

There are many counts of this clonotype. V and J are TRBV20-1 and TRBJ2-7; 16 positions match TRBD2. Germline-derived CDR1 and CDR2 are DFQATT and SNEGSKA (reference sequence). This CDR3 has 15 amino acids. J gave up 4 bases and V 4 bases, and 4 bases lay outside the gene matches. This CDR3 reads CSAKGTSGRGYEQYF. The CDR3 coding sequence is TGCAGTGCTAAAGGGACTAGCGGGAGGGGGTACGAGCAGTACTTC.

The chain has TRBV29-1 and TRBJ1-6; D is unclear. With 8 bases removed from V and 10 bases from J, the gap between germline ends came to 12 bases. The CDR3 length is 11 residues. CDR1 is SQVTM, CDR2 ANQGSEA, per germline. CDR3 sequence (DNA): TGCAGCCAAGGGTCGGGATCACCCCTCCACTTT. Translated, it gives CSQGSGSPLHF. The full variable domain, rest sourced from reference TRBV29-1 and TRBJ1-6, is SAVISQKPSRDICQRGTSLTIQCQVDSQVTMMFWYRQQPGQSLTLIATANQGSEATYESGFVIDKFPISRPNLTFSTLTVSNMSPEDSSIYLCSQGSGSPLHFGNGTRLTVT.

This clonotype was observed a single time. A read error is likely, as this CDR3 ends without the conserved phenylalanine or tryptophan. The DNA is left out, because the CDR3 cannot be placed on it with certainty; the CDR3 is given as TCRdb lists it. J is TRBJ1-1 and V is TRBV7-9. The CDR3 numbers 9 amino acids, ends counted. Per germline, CDR1 SEHNR and CDR2 FQNEAQ (reference sequence). The CDR3 spells CASSSRLAG.

V and J are TRBV7-8 and TRBJ2-7, with 10 nucleotides matching TRBD1. Germline-derived CDR1 and CDR2 are SGHVS and FQNEAQ. The CDR3 is 15 residues long. In DNA form, the CDR3 reads TGTGCTAGAGAGACCGGGACAGGGGCTAACTACGAGCAGTACTTC. Protein: CARETGTGANYEQYF.

The chain joins TRBV7-9 to TRBJ2-7; D remains unclear. The CDR3 loop spans 14 amino acids. V lost 5 bases and J lost 0, with 11 bases in between. Germline CDR1 reads SEHNR; CDR2 reads FQNEAQ (reference sequence). The CDR3, as DNA: TGTGCCAGCAGCCTAAAGCGACACTCCTACGAGCAGTACTTC. Protein sequence: CASSLKRHSYEQYF.

This clonotype appeared once. A much larger clone is a single base away; this may be a read error. The rearrangement joins TRBV6-9 to TRBJ1-2; D remains unclear. CDR1 and CDR2 (germline): MNHGY, SVAAGI. V was clipped by 7 bases and J by 0 bases, with 15 bases between them. This CDR3 is 15 amino acids long. The CDR3 coding sequence is TGTGCCAGCACATCATCGGGCCTTGCTAACTATGGCTACACCTTC. This translates into CASTSSGLANYGYTF.

This clonotype was seen repeatedly, ten times or more. V and J are TRBV7-2 and TRBJ1-2; TRBD1 agrees at 8 bases. The CDR3 runs 13 residues. Germline CDR1 SGHTA, CDR2 FQGNSA. The J segment lost 4 bases and the V segment lost 6 bases, leaving 4 bases of the junction unmatched. CDR3 in DNA: TGTGCCAGCAGGGGGACAGGAGCCTATGGCTACACCTTC. Encoded protein: CASRGTGAYGYTF.

The chain employs TRBV20-1 and TRBJ2-2; 9 bases agree with TRBD2. CDR3 length: 14 residues. The germline V gene encodes CDR1 DFQATT and CDR2 SNEGSKA (reference sequence). J gave up 3 bases and V 3 bases, and 2 bases lay outside the gene matches. CDR3: CSARREGHTGELFF. In nucleotides, the CDR3 is TGCAGTGCTAGGCGGGAGGGCCACACCGGGGAGCTGTTTTTT.

The chain joins TRBV5-1 to TRBJ2-7, with 7 nucleotides matching TRBD1. The germline V gene has CDR1 SGHRS and CDR2 YFSETQ. Losses at the gene ends were 2 bases for V and 0 bases for J; bases not matched to a gene: 11. The CDR3 runs to 17 residues. The CDR3, as DNA: TGCGCCAGCAGCTTTAAATGGAGTGGGACAGCCTCCTACGAGCAGTACTTC. This translates into CASSFKWSGTASYEQYF.

This clonotype was seen ten or more times. V is TRBV20-1 and J is TRBJ1-1; D is undetermined. CDR3 length equals 12 residues. The germline V gene has CDR1 DFQATT and CDR2 SNEGSKA (reference sequence). Trimming cost V 6 bases and J 0 bases, with 8 bases left between them. This CDR3 is CSARGMNTEAFF. CDR3 coding DNA: TGCAGTGCGCGCGGCATGAACACTGAAGCTTTCTTT.

The chain carries TRBV10-2 and TRBJ2-7; D is ambiguous. From germline, CDR1 is WSHSY and CDR2 SAAADI. V dropped 8 bases and J dropped 4 bases, with 6 bases sitting between them. The CDR3 contains 10 residues. CDR3 coding DNA: TGCGCCAGCGTCGGTTACGAGCAGTACTTC. This sequence encodes CASVGYEQYF.

This clonotype has a count of ten or more. The chain combines TRBV7-2 with TRBJ2-5; TRBD2 might be the D (6 bases). The V and J ends lost 5 bases and 5 bases respectively, with 21 bases between them. The CDR3 loop spans 16 amino acids. CDR1 SGHTA and CDR2 FQGNSA come from the germline V gene. The CDR3 spells CASSPVTGDALETQYF. CDR3 nucleotides: TGTGCCAGCAGCCCTGTGACGGGGGACGCTTTGGAGACCCAGTACTTC.

This clonotype has a count of ten or more. The chain links TRBV7-9 to TRBJ2-2, with 8 bases fitting TRBD1. CDR3 length: 15 residues. V gave up 2 bases and J gave up 6 bases; unmatched junction bases: 5. The germline V gene has CDR1 SEHNR and CDR2 FQNEAQ (reference sequence). The CDR3 here is CASSLQGAMAGELFF. CDR3 coding DNA: TGTGCCAGCAGCTTACAGGGGGCAATGGCCGGGGAGCTGTTTTTT.

This clonotype occurred many times. The chain links TRBV9 to TRBJ2-7, with 9 bases fitting TRBD1. Germline V gene lookup returns CDR1 SGDLS and CDR2 YYNGEE. The V gene end was trimmed by 3 bases and the J gene end by 7 bases; junction bases not matched to a gene: 11. The CDR3 is made up of 15 amino acids. The CDR3 sequence: CASSAGTGLDDEQYF. CDR3 DNA sequence: TGTGCCAGCAGCGCCGGGACAGGGTTAGACGATGAGCAGTACTTC.

V is TRBV10-2 and J is TRBJ1-5, with TRBD1 matching over 7 bases. V trimming: 10 bases; J trimming: 6 bases; junction bases outside the gene matches: 6. In germline, CDR1 is WSHSY, CDR2 SAAADI. This CDR3 has 12 amino acids. The CDR3 loop is CATTGISQPQHF. CDR3 in DNA: TGCGCCACGACAGGGATAAGTCAGCCCCAGCATTTT.

This chain links TRBV13 with TRBJ1-3; unclear D gene. V was pared by 0 bases and J by 5 bases, with 11 bases between. Germline V lookup: CDR1 PRHDT, CDR2 FYEKMQ (reference sequence). The CDR3 sequence is 15 residues long. Here the CDR3 DNA reads TGTGCCAGCAGCTTAGGATCTGGGGATCGAAACACCATATATTTT. The encoded protein is CASSLGSGDRNTIYF.

In this sample, this clonotype turned up many times. Written as DNA, the CDR3 is TGTGCCAGCAGTTTAGGAGGGACCGGTGAAGCTTTCTTT. This gives the protein CASSLGGTGEAFF. The chain is built from TRBV12-3 or TRBV12-4 and TRBJ1-1, with a tentative D call TRBD1 (5 bases). The CDR3 covers 13 residues. V dropped 1 base and J dropped 7 bases, with 10 bases sitting between them.

This clonotype has ten or more counts. J is TRBJ1-2 and V is TRBV12-3 or TRBV12-4, with 9 bases aligning to TRBD1. This CDR3 comprises 15 residues. Trimming at V came to 7 bases and at J to 8 bases, leaving 14 bases not matched to a gene. In nucleotides, the CDR3 is TGTGCCAGCAAGGACTCCGTACAGGGGGCTGGGGGCTACACCTTC. Amino acids: CASKDSVQGAGGYTF.

This clonotype was seen repeatedly, ten times or more. J is TRBJ2-7 and V is TRBV12-3 or TRBV12-4, with D perhaps assigned TRBD1 or TRBD2 (7 bases each). The CDR3 runs to 14 residues. V was shortened by 2 bases and J by 6 bases, with 14 bases between the two germline ends. CDR3 DNA: TGTGCCAGCAGTTTAAGCCAGGGGGGGACCGAGCAGTACTTC. Translating it yields CASSLSQGGTEQYF.

The rearrangement uses TRBV24-1 and TRBJ2-3, with 8 bases fitting TRBD2. The CDR3 is 17 amino acids. The germline gives CDR1 KGHDR, CDR2 SFDVKD. V was pared by 4 bases and J by 0 bases, with 8 bases of the junction left unmatched. CDR3 sequence (DNA): TGTGCCACCAGTGAGACTACTAGCGGCTATAGCACAGATACGCAGTATTTT. Its protein product is CATSETTSGYSTDTQYF.